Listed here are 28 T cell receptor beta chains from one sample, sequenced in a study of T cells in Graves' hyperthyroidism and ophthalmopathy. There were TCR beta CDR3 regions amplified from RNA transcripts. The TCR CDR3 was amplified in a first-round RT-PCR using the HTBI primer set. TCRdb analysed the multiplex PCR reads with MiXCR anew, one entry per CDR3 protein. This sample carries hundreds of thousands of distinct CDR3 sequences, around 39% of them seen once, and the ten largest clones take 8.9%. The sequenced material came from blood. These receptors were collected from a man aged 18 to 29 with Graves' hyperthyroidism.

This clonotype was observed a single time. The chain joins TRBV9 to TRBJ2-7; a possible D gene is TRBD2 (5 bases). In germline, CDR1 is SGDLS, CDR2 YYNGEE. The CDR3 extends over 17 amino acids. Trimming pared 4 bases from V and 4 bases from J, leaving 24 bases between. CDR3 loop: CASSPRADREAFYEQYF. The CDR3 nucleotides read TGTGCCAGCAGCCCCAGAGCAGACCGGGAAGCTTTTTACGAGCAGTACTTC.

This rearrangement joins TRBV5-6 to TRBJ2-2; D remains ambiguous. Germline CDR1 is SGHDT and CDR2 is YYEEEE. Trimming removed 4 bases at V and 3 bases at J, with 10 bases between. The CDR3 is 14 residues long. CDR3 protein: CASSSAPDTGELFF. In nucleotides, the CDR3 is TGTGCCAGCAGCAGCGCGCCGGACACCGGGGAGCTGTTTTTT.

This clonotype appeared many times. The CDR3 bases are TGTGCCAGCAGTGAAGTGGCAGCAAATCAGCCCCAGCATTTT. It yields the protein CASSEVAANQPQHF. The chain is built from TRBV2 and TRBJ1-5; no reliable D call. The CDR3 is 14 amino acids. Germline loops: CDR1 SNHLY, CDR2 FYNNEI. V was pared by 1 base and J by 4 bases, with 8 bases between.

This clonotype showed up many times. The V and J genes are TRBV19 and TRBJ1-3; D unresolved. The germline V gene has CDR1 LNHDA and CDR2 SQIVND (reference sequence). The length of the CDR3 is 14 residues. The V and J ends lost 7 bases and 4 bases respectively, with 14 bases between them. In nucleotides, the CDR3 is TGTGCCAGTACCATGAGGATAATGGGAAACACCATATATTTT. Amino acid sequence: CASTMRIMGNTIYF. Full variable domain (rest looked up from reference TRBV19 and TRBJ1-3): DGGITQSPKYLFRKEGQNVTLSCEQNLNHDAMYWYRQDPGQGLRLIYYSQIVNDFQKGDIAEGYSVSREKKESFPLTVTSAQKNPTAFYLCASTMRIMGNTIYFGEGSWLTVV.

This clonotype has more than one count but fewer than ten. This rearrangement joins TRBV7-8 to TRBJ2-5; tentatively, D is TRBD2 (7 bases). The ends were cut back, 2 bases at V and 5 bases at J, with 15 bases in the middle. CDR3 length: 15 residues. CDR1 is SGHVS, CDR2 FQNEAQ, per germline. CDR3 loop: CASSLKEGGPETQYF. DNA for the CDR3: TGTGCCAGCAGCTTAAAAGAGGGGGGGCCGGAGACCCAGTACTTC.

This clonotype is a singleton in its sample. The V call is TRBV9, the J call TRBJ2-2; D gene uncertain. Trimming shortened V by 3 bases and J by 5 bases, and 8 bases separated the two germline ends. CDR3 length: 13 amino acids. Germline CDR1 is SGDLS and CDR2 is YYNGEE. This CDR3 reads CASSGESTGELFF. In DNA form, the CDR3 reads TGTGCCAGCAGCGGAGAAAGTACCGGGGAGCTGTTTTTT.

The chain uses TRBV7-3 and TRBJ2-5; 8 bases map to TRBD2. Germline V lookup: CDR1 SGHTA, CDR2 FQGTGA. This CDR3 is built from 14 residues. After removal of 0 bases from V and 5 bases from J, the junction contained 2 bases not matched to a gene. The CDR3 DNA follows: TGTGCCAGCAGCTTAACCGGGAGGGCGGAGACCCAGTACTTC. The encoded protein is CASSLTGRAETQYF.

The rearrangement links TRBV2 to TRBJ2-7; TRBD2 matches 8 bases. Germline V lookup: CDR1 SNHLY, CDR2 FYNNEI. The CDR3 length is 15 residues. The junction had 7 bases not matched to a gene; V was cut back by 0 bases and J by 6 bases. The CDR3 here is CASSEALPGGPEQYF. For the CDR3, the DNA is TGTGCCAGCAGTGAAGCGCTTCCGGGGGGGCCCGAGCAGTACTTC. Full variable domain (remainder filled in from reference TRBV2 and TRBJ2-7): EPEVTQTPSHQVTQMGQEVILRCVPISNHLYFYWYRQILGQKVEFLVSFYNNEISEKSEIFDDQFSVERPDGSNFTLKIRSTKLEDSAMYFCASSEALPGGPEQYFGPGTRLTVT.

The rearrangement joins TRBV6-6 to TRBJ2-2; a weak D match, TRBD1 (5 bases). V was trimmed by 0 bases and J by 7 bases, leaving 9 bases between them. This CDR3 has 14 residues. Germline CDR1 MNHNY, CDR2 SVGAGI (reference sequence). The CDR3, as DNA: TGTGCCAGCAGTTACTCGGCTAGGGGCGGGGAGCTGTTTTTT. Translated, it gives CASSYSARGGELFF.

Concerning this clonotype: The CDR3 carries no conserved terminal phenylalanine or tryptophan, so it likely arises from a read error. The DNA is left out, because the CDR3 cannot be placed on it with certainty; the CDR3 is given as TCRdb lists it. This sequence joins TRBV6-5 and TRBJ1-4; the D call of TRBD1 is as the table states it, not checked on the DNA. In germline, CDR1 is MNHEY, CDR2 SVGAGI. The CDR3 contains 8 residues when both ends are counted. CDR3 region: CASSLEGE.

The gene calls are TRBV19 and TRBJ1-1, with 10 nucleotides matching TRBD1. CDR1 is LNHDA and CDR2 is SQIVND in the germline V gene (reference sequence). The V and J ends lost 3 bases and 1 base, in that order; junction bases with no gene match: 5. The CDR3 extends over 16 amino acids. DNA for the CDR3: TGTGCCAGTAGTATCGATGGACAGGGGGGGAACACTGAAGCTTTCTTT. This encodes CASSIDGQGGNTEAFF.

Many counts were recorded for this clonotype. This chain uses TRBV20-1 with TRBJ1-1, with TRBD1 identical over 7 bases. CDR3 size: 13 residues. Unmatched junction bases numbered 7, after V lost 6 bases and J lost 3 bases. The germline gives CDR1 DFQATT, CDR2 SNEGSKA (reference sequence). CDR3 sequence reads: CSAATGLDTEAFF. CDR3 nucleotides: TGCAGTGCCGCGACAGGGTTGGACACTGAAGCTTTCTTT.

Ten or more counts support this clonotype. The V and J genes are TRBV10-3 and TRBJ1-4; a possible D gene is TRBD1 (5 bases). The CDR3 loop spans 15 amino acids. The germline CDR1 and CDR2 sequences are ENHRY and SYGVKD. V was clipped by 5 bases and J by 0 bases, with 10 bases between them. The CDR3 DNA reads TGTGCCATCAGTAGGGACCGGGCAACTAATGAAAAACTGTTTTTT. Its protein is CAISRDRATNEKLFF.

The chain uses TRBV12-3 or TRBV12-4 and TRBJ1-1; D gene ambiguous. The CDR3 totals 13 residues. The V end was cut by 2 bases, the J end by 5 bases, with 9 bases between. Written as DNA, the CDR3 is TGTGCCAGCAGTTTAAACGCGTGGACTGAAGCTTTCTTT. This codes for CASSLNAWTEAFF.

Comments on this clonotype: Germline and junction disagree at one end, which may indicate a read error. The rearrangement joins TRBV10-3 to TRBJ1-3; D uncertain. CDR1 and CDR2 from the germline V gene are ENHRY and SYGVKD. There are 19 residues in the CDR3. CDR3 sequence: CASSYSDGLERLSGNTIYF. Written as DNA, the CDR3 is TGTGCCAGCAGTTACTCGGACGGCCTGGAGAGATTATCTGGAAACACCATATATTTT.

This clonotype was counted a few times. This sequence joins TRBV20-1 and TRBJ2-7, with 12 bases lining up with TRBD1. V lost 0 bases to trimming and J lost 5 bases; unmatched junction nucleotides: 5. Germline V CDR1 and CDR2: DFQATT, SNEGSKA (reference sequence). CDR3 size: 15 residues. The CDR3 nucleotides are TGCAGTGCTAGAGAAGGGACAGGGGGCGTCGACGAGCAGTACTTC. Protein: CSAREGTGGVDEQYF.

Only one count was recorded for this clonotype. The DNA for the CDR3 is TGTGCCAGCAGCTTGGGTATGACAGGGGCGAGGAGCACTGAAGCTTTCTTT. Translating gives CASSLGMTGARSTEAFF. The chain recombines TRBV7-8 with TRBJ1-1; 8 bases match TRBD1. Germline CDR1 reads SGHVS; CDR2 reads FQNEAQ. The CDR3 consists of 17 residues. V trimming: 3 bases; J trimming: 4 bases; junction bases outside the gene matches: 13.

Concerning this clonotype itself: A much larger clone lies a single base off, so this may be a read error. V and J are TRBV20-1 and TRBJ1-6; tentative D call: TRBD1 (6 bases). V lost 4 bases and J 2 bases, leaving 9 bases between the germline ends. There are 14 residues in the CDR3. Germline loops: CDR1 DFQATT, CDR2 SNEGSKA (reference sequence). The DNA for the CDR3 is TGCAGTGCTAAACAGGGACCCTATAATTCACCCCTCCACTTT. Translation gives CSAKQGPYNSPLHF.

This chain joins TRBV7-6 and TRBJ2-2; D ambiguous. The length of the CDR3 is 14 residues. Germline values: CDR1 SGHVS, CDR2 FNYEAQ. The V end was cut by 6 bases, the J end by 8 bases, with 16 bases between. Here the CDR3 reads CASSEIGRRGELFF. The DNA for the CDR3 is TGTGCCAGCAGTGAAATAGGCCGACGAGGGGAGCTGTTTTTT.

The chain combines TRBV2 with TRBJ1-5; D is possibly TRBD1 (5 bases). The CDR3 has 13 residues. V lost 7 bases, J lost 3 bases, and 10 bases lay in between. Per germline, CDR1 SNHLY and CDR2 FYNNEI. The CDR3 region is CASTRGNNQPQHF. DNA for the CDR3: TGTGCCAGCACGAGGGGAAACAATCAGCCCCAGCATTTT.

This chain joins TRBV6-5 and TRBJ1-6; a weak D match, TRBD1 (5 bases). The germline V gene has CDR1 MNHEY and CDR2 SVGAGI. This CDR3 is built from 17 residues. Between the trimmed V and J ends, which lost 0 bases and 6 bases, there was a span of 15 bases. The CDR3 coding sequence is TGTGCCAGCAGTTACTCGATACAGGCAGGGCGTAATTCACCCCTCCACTTT. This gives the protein CASSYSIQAGRNSPLHF.

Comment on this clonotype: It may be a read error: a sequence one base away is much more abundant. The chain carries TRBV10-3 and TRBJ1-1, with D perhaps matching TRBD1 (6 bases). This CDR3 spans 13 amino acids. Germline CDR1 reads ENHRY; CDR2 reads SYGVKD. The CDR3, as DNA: TGTGCCAGCAGTTACAGGGTGGACACTGAAACTTTCTTT. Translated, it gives CASSYRVDTETFF.

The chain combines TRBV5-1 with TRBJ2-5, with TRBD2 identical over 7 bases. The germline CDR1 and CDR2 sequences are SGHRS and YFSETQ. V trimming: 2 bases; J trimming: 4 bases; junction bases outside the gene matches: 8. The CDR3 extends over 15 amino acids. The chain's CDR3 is CASSFWGGSRETQYF. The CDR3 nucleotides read TGCGCCAGCAGCTTCTGGGGCGGGAGTAGAGAGACCCAGTACTTC.

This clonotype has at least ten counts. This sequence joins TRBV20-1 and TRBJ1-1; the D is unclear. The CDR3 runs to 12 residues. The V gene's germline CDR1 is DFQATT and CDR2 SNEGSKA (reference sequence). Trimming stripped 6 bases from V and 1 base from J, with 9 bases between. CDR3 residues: CSARQENTEAFF. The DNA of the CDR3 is TGCAGTGCACGTCAGGAGAACACTGAAGCTTTCTTT.

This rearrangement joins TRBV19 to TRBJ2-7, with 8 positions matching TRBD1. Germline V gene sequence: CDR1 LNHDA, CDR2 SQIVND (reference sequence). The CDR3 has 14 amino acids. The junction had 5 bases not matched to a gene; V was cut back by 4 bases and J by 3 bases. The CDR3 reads CASSKWDRSYEQYF. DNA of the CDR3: TGTGCCAGTAGTAAGTGGGACAGGAGCTACGAGCAGTACTTC.

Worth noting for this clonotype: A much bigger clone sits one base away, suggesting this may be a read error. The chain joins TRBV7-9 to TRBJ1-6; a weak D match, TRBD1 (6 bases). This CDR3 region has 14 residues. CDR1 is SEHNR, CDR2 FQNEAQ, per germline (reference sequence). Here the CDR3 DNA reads TGTGCCAGCACCCAAGCACGGGACAATTCACCCCTCCGCTTT. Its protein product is CASTQARDNSPLRF.

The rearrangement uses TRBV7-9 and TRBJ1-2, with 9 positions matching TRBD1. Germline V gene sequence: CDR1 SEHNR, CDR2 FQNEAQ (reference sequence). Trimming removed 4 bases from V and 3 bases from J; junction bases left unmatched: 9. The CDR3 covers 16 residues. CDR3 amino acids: CASSSPGQGVDYGYTF. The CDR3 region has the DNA TGTGCCAGCAGCTCCCCGGGACAGGGCGTGGACTATGGCTACACCTTC.

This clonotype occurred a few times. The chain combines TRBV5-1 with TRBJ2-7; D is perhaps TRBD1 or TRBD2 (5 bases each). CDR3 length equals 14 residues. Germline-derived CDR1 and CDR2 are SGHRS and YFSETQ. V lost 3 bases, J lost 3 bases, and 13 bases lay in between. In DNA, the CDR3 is TGCGCCAGCAGCTGGAGAGGGGTGGGCTACGAGCAGTACTTC. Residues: CASSWRGVGYEQYF.